The 13 T cell receptor beta chains listed next were all sequenced from one sample in a study of cytomegalovirus exposure and HLA in healthy donors (dated by TCRdb to about 2017). Library creation used the immunoSEQ multiplex PCR assay. The multiplex PCR relied on a mix of 60 forward primers for TCR Vbeta segments and 13 reverse primers for TCR Jbeta segments. TCRdb carries this immuneACCESS record with in-frame sequences only. Its versions omit some clonotypes, under half of them owing to an unresolved V gene in the studies checked, with the rest unexplained. For this sample there are around 180,000 clones; around 84% appear just once. Approximately 1.7% of the sample comes from the top ten. Sequencing was performed on PBMCs. These receptor sequences come from a woman aged 18-29 years in good health and CMV-seronegative.

The chain is built from TRBV10-3 and TRBJ2-1, with 7 bases lining up with TRBD2. The germline gives CDR1 ENHRY, CDR2 SYGVKD. The CDR3 spans 14 residues. The junction had 1 base not matched to a gene; V was cut back by 2 bases and J by 3 bases. CDR3 residues: CAISEGGGYNEQFF. The CDR3 coding sequence is TGTGCCATCAGTGAGGGGGGGGGCTACAATGAGCAGTTCTTC.

This clone has a single count. The V and J genes are TRBV12-5 and TRBJ2-2, with D perhaps TRBD1 (6 bases). V was shortened by 3 bases and J by 6 bases, with 14 bases between the two germline ends. Germline lookup yields CDR1 LGHNT and CDR2 FRNRAP. This CDR3 has 15 amino acids. CDR3 loop: CASGLRAGAAGELFF. For the CDR3, the DNA is TGTGCTAGTGGTTTAAGAGCAGGGGCGGCCGGGGAGCTGTTTTTT. Looking up the rest from reference TRBV12-5 and TRBJ2-2 gives the full variable domain: DARVTQTPRHKVTEMGQEVTMRCQPILGHNTVFWYRQTMMQGLELLAYFRNRAPLDDSGMPKDRFSAEMPDATLATLKIQPSEPRDSAVYFCASGLRAGAAGELFFGEGSRLTVL.

The gene calls are TRBV29-1 and TRBJ1-2; no firm D call. The CDR3 has 14 amino acids. Germline loops: CDR1 SQVTM, CDR2 ANQGSEA. The V end was cut by 0 bases, the J end by 8 bases, with 16 bases between. The CDR3 coding sequence is TGCAGCGTTGAAGACCGCCCGGGAGCGGGGGGCTACACCTTC. Residues: CSVEDRPGAGGYTF.

This clone was detected only a few times. As DNA, the CDR3 is TGTGCCAGTAGTATCCCGGGAGGAAACACTGAAGCTTTCTTT. This codes for CASSIPGGNTEAFF. This rearrangement joins TRBV19 to TRBJ1-1; D call uncertain. Trimming shortened V by 3 bases and J by 2 bases, and 10 bases separated the two germline ends. Germline CDR1 and CDR2: LNHDA and SQIVND (reference sequence). This CDR3 is built from 14 residues.

The chain is built from TRBV30 and TRBJ2-1; 9 bases are a match to TRBD1. Per the germline V gene, CDR1 is GTSNPN and CDR2 is SVGIG (reference sequence). This CDR3 has 12 amino acids. The V segment lost 7 bases and the J segment 4 bases; nucleotides outside the gene matches: 2. The CDR3 DNA is TGTGCCTCCGGGACAGGGTACAATGAGCAGTTCTTC. Its translation is CASGTGYNEQFF.

This sequence joins TRBV7-2 and TRBJ2-7, with D possibly TRBD2 on 5 matching bases. Germline V gene data show CDR1 as SGHTA and CDR2 as FQGNSA. The CDR3 consists of 13 residues. The ends were cut back, 5 bases at V and 2 bases at J, with 10 bases in the middle. The CDR3 DNA reads as TGTGCCAGCAGCCTTGCCGGGACCTACGAGCAGTACTTC. Protein sequence: CASSLAGTYEQYF.

V is TRBV9 and J is TRBJ2-7; D remains unclear. CDR1 and CDR2 from the germline V gene are SGDLS and YYNGEE. The CDR3 runs 13 residues. Deletions cut 4 bases from V and 4 bases from J, with 12 bases between. The CDR3: CASSTQVSYEQYF. The CDR3 coding sequence is TGTGCCAGCAGCACCCAGGTCAGTTACGAGCAGTACTTC.

This chain connects TRBV5-4 to TRBJ1-2; TRBD1 agrees at 10 bases. With V trimmed by 1 base and J by 8 bases, 2 bases remained unmatched. Germline values: CDR1 SGHNT, CDR2 YYREEE (reference sequence). The CDR3 has 13 residues. As DNA, the CDR3 is TGTGCCAGCAGCTTGTGGGACAGGGGAGGCTACACCTTC. Its protein is CASSLWDRGGYTF.

V usage is TRBV19 and J usage is TRBJ2-7; 8 bases are shared with TRBD2. The CDR3 sequence is 16 residues long. The J segment lost 0 bases and the V segment lost 5 bases, leaving 9 bases of the junction unmatched. Germline lookup yields CDR1 LNHDA and CDR2 SQIVND (reference sequence). In DNA, the CDR3 is TGTGCCAGTAGTGCGGATAGCGGGGTCCCCTCCTACGAGCAGTACTTC. Translating gives CASSADSGVPSYEQYF.

The chain uses TRBV5-8 and TRBJ1-2; D is possibly TRBD1 (6 bases). The CDR3 extends over 14 amino acids. From germline, CDR1 is SGHTS and CDR2 YDEGEE. The ends were cut back, 2 bases at V and 2 bases at J, with 10 bases in the middle. The CDR3 coding sequence is TGTGCCAGCAGCTTCGGGACACTGAACTATGGCTACACCTTC. Translation gives CASSFGTLNYGYTF.

The chain links TRBV9 to TRBJ2-1, with 8 positions matching TRBD1. Germline V gives CDR1 SGDLS, CDR2 YYNGEE. CDR3 length: 15 amino acids. The J segment lost 0 bases and the V segment lost 3 bases, leaving 2 bases of the junction unmatched. The CDR3 sequence is CASSATGDSYNEQFF. CDR3 in DNA: TGTGCCAGCAGCGCGACAGGGGACTCCTACAATGAGCAGTTCTTC.

This clone was counted a single time. The rearrangement joins TRBV5-4 to TRBJ2-3; TRBD1 agrees at 10 bases. Germline CDR1 reads SGHNT; CDR2 reads YYREEE (reference sequence). After removal of 3 bases from V and 1 base from J, the junction contained 2 bases not matched to a gene. The CDR3 length is 15 residues. In nucleotides, the CDR3 is TGTGCCAGCAGCTCCGGGACAGGGGGCACAGATACGCAGTATTTT. As protein: CASSSGTGGTDTQYF.

V usage is TRBV7-8 and J usage is TRBJ2-5, with 7 bases fitting TRBD2. Looked up from germline, CDR1 is SGHVS and CDR2 is FQNEAQ. This CDR3 is built from 14 residues. The V gene end was trimmed by 0 bases and the J gene end by 4 bases; junction bases not matched to a gene: 2. This chain's CDR3 is CASSLAGGRETQYF. For the CDR3, the DNA is TGTGCCAGCAGCTTAGCGGGAGGGCGAGAGACCCAGTACTTC.